Only one count was recorded for the clone carrying this T cell receptor (beta chain). No antigen is known for it. Trimming stripped 3 bases from V and 2 bases from J, with 8 bases between. This CDR3 contains 14 residues. CDR1 is LNHNV, CDR2 YYDKDF, per germline (reference sequence). TCRdb re-called the reads through MiXCR, storing one row per CDR3 protein. Here the sample spans 450,000 to 600,000 distinct CDR3 sequences, 40% to 50% being singletons. This sample is part of a study of T cell repertoires in cytomegalovirus infection. This TCR came from a human donor in good health (CMV status not recorded). Some clones in this sample may be carry-over from other donors' samples. Sequenced here: cultured PBMCs, sampled from culture after CMV antigen stimulation. The V call is TRBV15, the J call TRBJ1-5, with D maybe TRBD1 (5 bases). As DNA, the CDR3 is TGTGCCACCAGCAGGGGAGGGGGCAATCAGCCCCAGCATTTT. Encoded protein: CATSRGGGNQPQHF.